This T cell receptor beta chain was found in a study of early T cells in non-severe SARS-CoV-2 infection. Trimming pared 2 bases from V and 0 bases from J, leaving 9 bases between. The CDR3 is made up of 15 amino acids. Germline V gene sequence: CDR1 KGHSH, CDR2 LQKENI. There are a few counts of this clonotype. Tagging with unique molecular identifiers was applied to individual cDNA molecules. MiXCR, applied by TCRdb to the 5' RACE reads, yields one record per CDR3 protein. Found here are some 80,000 distinct CDR3 sequences, approximately 12% of them singletons; the top ten hold around 15%. The source is an adult who was a healthcare worker with PCR-confirmed SARS-CoV-2 infection or an uninfected control (not recorded which). The donor label of this sample is uncertain. The rearrangement uses TRBV18 and TRBJ2-3; D unclear. The sample consisted of whole blood, taken at baseline. The CDR3 sequence: CASSPKTASTDTQYF. The CDR3 coding sequence is TGTGCCAGCTCACCAAAGACGGCTAGCACAGATACGCAGTATTTT.